The rows below give T cell receptor beta chains drawn from one sample of a study of blood T cell repertoires in COVID-19. Here immunoSEQ multiplex PCR was the method, and the copy in TCRdb shows in-frame clones only, minus some. The sample includes more than 300,000 clones, more than 75% seen only once; the top ten take about 1.1%. The sample taken for sequencing was PBMCs or T cells enriched from blood (not recorded which). These receptors all come from a woman under 30 who had recovered from COVID-19. Both conserved end residues are part of each CDR3. D genes are given only for firm matches. Only part of the rows carry a size: once, few, many, or a class if the clone is expanded.

j_gene | d_gene | abundance | v_gene | CDR3aa | CDR3nt
TRBJ1-5 | TRBD1 | - | TRBV19 | CASSAQGGGQPQHF | TGTGCCAGTAGTGCACAGGGGGGCGGTCAGCCCCAGCATTTT
TRBJ2-3 | - | - | TRBV19 | CASSRAGAADTQYF | TGTGCCAGTAGTAGGGCAGGGGCGGCAGATACGCAGTATTTT
TRBJ1-6 | TRBD1 | - | TRBV4-1 | CASSQDPPQWDSNSPLHF | TGCGCCAGCAGCCAAGACCCCCCCCAGTGGGACAGCAATTCACCCCTCCACTTT
TRBJ2-7 | TRBD1 | - | TRBV5-1 | CASRSTGGHDEQYF | TGCGCCAGCAGGTCGACAGGGGGCCACGACGAGCAGTACTTC
TRBJ1-1 | - | once | TRBV4-2 | CASSQDWRGGGTEAFF | TGTGCCAGCAGCCAAGATTGGCGGGGGGGAGGGACTGAAGCTTTCTTT
TRBJ1-1 | TRBD1 | few | TRBV5-5 | CASSRDRGLTEAFF | TGTGCCAGCAGTAGGGACAGGGGTTTGACTGAAGCTTTCTTT
TRBJ1-2 | - | - | TRBV5-1 | CASSLAGGGYGYTF | TGCGCCAGCAGCTTGGCCGGGGGAGGCTATGGCTACACCTTC
TRBJ1-6 | TRBD1 | - | TRBV9 | CASSPPGQENSPLHF | TGTGCCAGCAGCCCCCCGGGACAGGAGAATTCACCCCTCCACTTT
TRBJ2-2 | TRBD1 | - | TRBV6-5 | CASSFRGLTNTGELFF | TGTGCCAGCAGTTTCAGGGGGCTAACGAACACCGGGGAGCTGTTTTTT
TRBJ2-5 | TRBD2 | - | TRBV7-3 | CASSLAGGQGETQYF | TGTGCCAGCAGCTTAGCGGGGGGGCAGGGAGAGACCCAGTACTTC
TRBJ2-5 | - | - | TRBV6-2/TRBV6-3 | CASSRTAQETQYF | TGTGCCAGCAGTCGGACTGCCCAAGAGACCCAGTACTTC
TRBJ2-3 | TRBD1 | - | TRBV6-5 | CASSRGQVTDTQYF | TGTGCCAGCAGTCGAGGACAGGTCACAGATACGCAGTATTTT
TRBJ1-6 | - | - | TRBV6-6 | CASSPNRDLLHF | TGTGCCAGCAGTCCAAACAGGGATCTCCTCCACTTT
TRBJ2-5 | - | - | TRBV12-3/TRBV12-4 | CASSLSARGDQYF | TGTGCCAGCAGTTTAAGTGCCAGGGGGGACCAGTACTTC
TRBJ2-5 | - | - | TRBV3-1/TRBV3-2 | CASSQDAGVETQYF | TGTGCCAGCAGCCAAGATGCGGGCGTGGAGACCCAGTACTTC
TRBJ2-7 | - | - | TRBV2 | CASSEAGAVGEQYF | TGTGCCAGCAGTGAAGCAGGGGCGGTGGGGGAGCAGTACTTC
TRBJ2-7 | TRBD2 | - | TRBV5-6 | CASSLGSGGFSYEQYF | TGTGCCAGCAGCTTGGGAAGCGGGGGGTTCTCCTACGAGCAGTACTTC
TRBJ1-2 | TRBD1 | once | TRBV27 | CASSFYSGTEYF | TGTGCCAGCAGTTTCTATTCTGGGACAGAGTACTTC
TRBJ1-5 | - | - | TRBV27 | CASSLPDIYQPQHF | TGTGCCAGCAGTTTACCAGACATTTATCAGCCCCAGCATTTT
TRBJ1-5 | - | - | TRBV6-2/TRBV6-3 | CASSYSVPEDQPQHF | TGTGCCAGCAGTTACTCAGTCCCCGAGGATCAGCCCCAGCATTTT
TRBJ1-3 | - | - | TRBV6-5 | CASSPRGATGNTIYF | TGTGCCAGCAGCCCAAGGGGTGCTACTGGAAACACCATATATTTT
TRBJ1-4 | TRBD1 | once | TRBV4-1 | CASSQDGTGFLTRDEKLFF | TGCGCCAGCAGCCAAGACGGGACAGGGTTTCTAACTCGAGATGAAAAACTGTTTTTT
TRBJ2-7 | TRBD2 | - | TRBV5-4 | CASSPGLAGGAAYEQYF | TGTGCCAGCAGCCCGGGACTAGCGGGGGGAGCGGCCTACGAGCAGTACTTC
TRBJ1-5 | - | few | TRBV6-2/TRBV6-3 | CASSLGRQGGQPQHF | TGTGCCAGCAGTTTGGGACGGCAGGGAGGACAGCCCCAGCATTTT
TRBJ1-1 | TRBD1 | few | TRBV5-4 | CASSLVDREDTEAFF | TGTGCCAGCAGCTTGGTGGACAGGGAGGACACTGAAGCTTTCTTT
TRBJ1-5 | - | - | TRBV6-5 | CASILGGRNQPQHF | TGTGCCAGCATCTTGGGGGGGAGAAATCAGCCCCAGCATTTT
TRBJ1-1 | - | - | TRBV28 | CASSFRVDTEAFF | TGTGCCAGCAGTTTCCGGGTGGACACTGAAGCTTTCTTT
TRBJ2-3 | - | - | TRBV2 | CASPGGGRPASRVTQYF | TGTGCCAGCCCTGGAGGGGGCAGACCCGCAAGTAGGGTAACGCAGTATTTT
TRBJ2-7 | - | - | TRBV27 | CASSSYRGLYEQYF | TGTGCCAGCAGTTCATACAGGGGACTCTACGAGCAGTACTTC
TRBJ2-7 | TRBD1 | - | TRBV27 | CASRGQSGYEQYF | TGTGCCAGCAGGGGACAGTCTGGCTACGAGCAGTACTTC
TRBJ1-1 | - | - | TRBV2 | CASSGEGGTEAFF | TGTGCCAGTTCGGGGGAGGGTGGTACTGAAGCTTTCTTT
TRBJ1-1 | TRBD1 | - | TRBV27 | CASSSAGQGRGTEAFF | TGTGCCAGCAGTTCAGCCGGACAGGGAAGGGGGACTGAAGCTTTCTTT
TRBJ1-5 | TRBD1 | - | TRBV5-7 | CASSLDTGVGNQPQHF | TGTGCCAGCAGCTTGGACACAGGGGTCGGCAATCAGCCCCAGCATTTT
TRBJ2-1 | - | - | TRBV5-1 | CASSLDSAGFNEQFF | TGCGCCAGCAGCTTGGATTCTGCAGGGTTCAATGAGCAGTTCTTC
TRBJ2-7 | - | once | TRBV27 | CASSLSASDSYEQYF | TGTGCCAGCAGTTTATCGGCTAGCGATTCCTACGAGCAGTACTTC
TRBJ2-2 | - | - | TRBV12-5 | CASVHGTSTSGELFF | TGTGCTAGTGTCCACGGGACATCTACGTCCGGGGAGCTGTTTTTT
TRBJ2-5 | - | - | TRBV15 | CATSSGSQETQYF | TGTGCCACATCATCAGGTAGCCAAGAGACCCAGTACTTC
TRBJ1-1 | - | - | TRBV6-1 | CASSESYVGQGGVKAFF | TGTGCCAGCAGTGAAAGCTATGTCGGTCAGGGAGGGGTGAAAGCTTTCTTT
TRBJ1-6 | - | - | TRBV30 | CAWSPGAYNSPLHF | TGTGCCTGGAGTCCCGGGGCCTATAATTCACCCCTCCACTTT
TRBJ1-5 | - | - | TRBV6-6 | CASNLDNQPQHF | TGTGCCAGTAACTTAGACAATCAGCCCCAGCATTTT
TRBJ1-2 | - | once | TRBV6-5 | CASSYGEGHHYGYTF | TGTGCCAGCAGTTACGGGGAGGGGCACCACTATGGCTACACCTTC
TRBJ2-6 | - | - | TRBV29-1 | CSVAQAGANVLTF | TGCAGCGTTGCGCAGGCGGGGGCCAACGTCCTGACTTTC
TRBJ2-7 | TRBD2 | once | TRBV2 | CATVGGGYSYEQYF | TGTGCCACCGTGGGGGGGGGATACTCCTACGAGCAGTACTTC
TRBJ1-1 | TRBD1 | - | TRBV10-3 | CAISGRQGGTEAFF | TGTGCCATCAGTGGGAGACAGGGAGGAACTGAAGCTTTCTTT
TRBJ1-3 | - | - | TRBV4-3 | CASSQDAGGRLGNTIYF | TGCGCCAGCAGCCAAGATGCCGGCGGCCGCCTTGGAAACACCATATATTTT
TRBJ1-1 | TRBD1 | - | TRBV11-2 | CASSGAGGSKAEAFF | TGTGCCAGCAGCGGCGCAGGGGGGAGTAAAGCTGAAGCTTTCTTT
TRBJ1-4 | - | - | TRBV2 | CASIMEGLGEKLFF | TGTGCCAGCATCATGGAGGGTTTGGGTGAAAAACTGTTTTTT
TRBJ2-7 | TRBD1 | few | TRBV2 | CASSEAMTGAIYEQYF | TGTGCCAGCAGTGAAGCGATGACAGGGGCTATCTACGAGCAGTACTTC
TRBJ1-5 | - | - | TRBV12-3/TRBV12-4 | CASSPRYLQPQHF | TGTGCCAGCAGTCCCCGTTATCTTCAGCCCCAGCATTTT
TRBJ1-2 | TRBD1 | once | TRBV4-1 | CASSQRDRVQAGYTF | TGCGCCAGCAGCCAGAGAGACAGGGTACAGGCTGGCTACACCTTC
TRBJ1-1 | - | - | TRBV28 | CASSPGSNTEAFF | TGTGCCAGCAGTCCAGGGTCAAACACTGAAGCTTTCTTT
TRBJ1-6 | TRBD1 | - | TRBV12-3/TRBV12-4 | CASRTLQGKPLHF | TGTGCCAGCAGGACCCTACAGGGGAAGCCCCTCCACTTT
TRBJ1-1 | TRBD1 | - | TRBV11-2 | CASSQTGGMNTEAFF | TGTGCCAGCAGCCAGACAGGGGGTATGAACACTGAAGCTTTCTTT
TRBJ2-7 | - | - | TRBV12-3/TRBV12-4 | CASSLNGGEQYF | TGTGCCAGCAGTTTAAACGGGGGTGAGCAGTACTTC
TRBJ1-2 | - | - | TRBV11-2 | CASSPDQGETPYGYTF | TGTGCCAGCAGCCCCGACCAGGGTGAAACGCCCTATGGCTACACCTTC
TRBJ2-1 | - | - | TRBV5-1 | CASSFDSPYNEQFF | TGCGCCAGCAGCTTTGACAGTCCCTACAATGAGCAGTTCTTC
TRBJ1-1 | - | - | TRBV27 | CASRDARGYTEAFF | TGTGCCAGCAGAGATGCCAGGGGTTACACTGAAGCTTTCTTT
TRBJ1-6 | TRBD1 | - | TRBV6-2/TRBV6-3 | CASSPGQGGYNSPLHF | TGTGCCAGCAGCCCAGGACAGGGGGGCTATAATTCACCCCTCCACTTT
TRBJ2-5 | TRBD2 | - | TRBV5-1 | CASSLGGAGGLQETQYF | TGCGCCAGCAGCCTAGGAGGGGCGGGGGGGCTTCAAGAGACCCAGTACTTC
TRBJ2-3 | TRBD1 | - | TRBV2 | CASSETGNTDTQYF | TGTGCCAGCAGTGAGACAGGGAACACAGATACGCAGTATTTT